This T cell receptor (beta chain) was identified in a study of T-cell reconstitution after alpha-beta-depleted transplantation in children. CDR1 is LGHNA, CDR2 YNFKEQ, per germline. V trimming: 0 bases; J trimming: 13 bases; junction bases outside the gene matches: 10. The CDR3 runs 15 residues. Unique molecular identifiers were used in preparing the TCRbeta library. MiXCR, run by TCRdb on the PCR reads, gives a single entry per CDR3 protein. The sample holds some 450,000 distinct CDR3 sequences; around two fifths are singletons and the top ten take 25% to 30%. This clonotype was seen more than once but under ten times.

V usage is TRBV4-2 and J usage is TRBJ2-1; TRBD2 matches 9 bases. The TCR sequence derives from a girl aged 2-15 years with aplastic anemia, due to receive a stem cell transplant. The sequencing here drew on PBMCs, taken before TCRalphabeta/CD19-depleted stem cell transplant. CDR3 loop: CASSQDRGSGREQFF. CDR3 sequence (DNA): TGTGCCAGCAGCCAAGATCGAGGTAGCGGGAGAGAACAGTTCTTC.